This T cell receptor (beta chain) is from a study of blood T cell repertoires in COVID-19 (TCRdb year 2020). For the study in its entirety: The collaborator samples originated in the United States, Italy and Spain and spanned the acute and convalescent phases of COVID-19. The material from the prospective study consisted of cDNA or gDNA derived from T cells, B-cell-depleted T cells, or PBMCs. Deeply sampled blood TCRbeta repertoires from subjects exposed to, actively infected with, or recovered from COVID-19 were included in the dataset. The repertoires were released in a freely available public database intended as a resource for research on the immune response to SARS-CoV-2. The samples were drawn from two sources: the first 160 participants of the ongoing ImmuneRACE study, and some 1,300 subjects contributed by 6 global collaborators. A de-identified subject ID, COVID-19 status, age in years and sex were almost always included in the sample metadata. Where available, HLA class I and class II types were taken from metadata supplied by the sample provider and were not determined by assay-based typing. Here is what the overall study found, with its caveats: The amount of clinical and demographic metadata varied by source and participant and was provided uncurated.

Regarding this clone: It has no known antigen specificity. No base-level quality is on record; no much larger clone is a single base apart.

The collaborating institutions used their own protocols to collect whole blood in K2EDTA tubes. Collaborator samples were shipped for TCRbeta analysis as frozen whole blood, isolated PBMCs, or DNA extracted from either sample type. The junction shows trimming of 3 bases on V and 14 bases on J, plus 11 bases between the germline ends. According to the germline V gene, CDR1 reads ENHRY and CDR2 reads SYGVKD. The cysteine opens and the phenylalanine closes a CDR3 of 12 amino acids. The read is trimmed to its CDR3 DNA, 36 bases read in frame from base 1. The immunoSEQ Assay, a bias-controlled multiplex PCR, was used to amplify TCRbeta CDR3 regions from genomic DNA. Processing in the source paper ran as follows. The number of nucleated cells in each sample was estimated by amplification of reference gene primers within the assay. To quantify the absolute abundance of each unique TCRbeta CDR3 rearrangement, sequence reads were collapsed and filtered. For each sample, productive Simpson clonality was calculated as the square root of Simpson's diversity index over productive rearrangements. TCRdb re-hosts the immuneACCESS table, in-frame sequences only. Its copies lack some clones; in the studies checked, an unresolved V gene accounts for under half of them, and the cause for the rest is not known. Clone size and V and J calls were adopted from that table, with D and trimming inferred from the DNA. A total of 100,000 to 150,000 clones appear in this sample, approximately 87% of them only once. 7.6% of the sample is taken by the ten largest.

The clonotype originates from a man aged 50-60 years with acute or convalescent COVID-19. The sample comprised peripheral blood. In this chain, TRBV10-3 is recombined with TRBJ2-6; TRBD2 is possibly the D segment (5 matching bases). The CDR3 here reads CAISEGPGFLTF. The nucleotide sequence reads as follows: TGTGCCATCAGTGAAGGACCGGGGTTCCTGACTTTC.